These T cell receptor beta chains were read from a single sample in a study of cytomegalovirus exposure and HLA in healthy donors. The protocol was immunoSEQ multiplex PCR, while the TCRdb copy is restricted to in-frame clones and leaves out a portion. The data include around 100,000 clones; the top ten clones carry 6.8%. The sequenced sample was PBMCs. These TCRs come from a man aged 40-55 years in good health and CMV-seropositive. The CDR3 runs from the conserved cysteine through the conserved F or W. The D gene is left open where the match is weak.

V	D	J	CDR3	DNA
TRBV27	TRBD2	TRBJ2-3	CASSSTSGRSTDTQYF	TGTGCCAGCAGTAGTACTAGCGGGAGGAGCACAGATACGCAGTATTTT
TRBV9	TRBD2	TRBJ2-1	CASSAHLGLAGVAQFF	TGTGCCAGCAGCGCGCACCTAGGACTAGCGGGAGTGGCCCAGTTCTTC
TRBV7-2	-	TRBJ2-7	CASTDQGYEQYF	TGTGCCAGCACCGATCAGGGCTACGAGCAGTACTTC
TRBV27	TRBD2	TRBJ2-7	CASSLWREAHEQYF	TGTGCCAGCAGTTTGTGGCGGGAGGCCCACGAGCAGTACTTC
TRBV6-5	-	TRBJ2-7	CASSYSSATYEQYF	TGTGCCAGCAGTTACTCTTCCGCGACCTACGAGCAGTACTTC
TRBV25-1	-	TRBJ2-7	CASSLDREDEQYF	TGTGCCAGCAGCCTCGACAGGGAGGACGAGCAGTACTTC
TRBV5-6	-	TRBJ2-7	CASSLGHSYEQYF	TGTGCCAGCAGCTTGGGACACTCCTACGAGCAGTACTTC
TRBV5-4	TRBD2	TRBJ2-7	CASSSEREKIYEQYF	TGTGCCAGCAGTTCGGAGCGGGAGAAAATCTACGAGCAGTACTTC
TRBV10-3	TRBD1	TRBJ1-3	CAISGRDRVWSGNTIYF	TGTGCCATCAGTGGCCGGGACAGGGTGTGGTCTGGAAACACCATATATTTT
TRBV27	-	TRBJ1-2	CARGGPLGGYTF	TGTGCCAGGGGGGGGCCACTGGGGGGCTACACCTTC
TRBV19	TRBD1	TRBJ2-3	CASRVQGADTQYF	TGTGCCAGTAGGGTTCAGGGGGCAGATACGCAGTATTTT
TRBV29-1	TRBD1	TRBJ2-5	CSGGQGNNVETQYF	TGCAGCGGTGGACAGGGCAATAACGTGGAGACCCAGTACTTC
TRBV19	-	TRBJ1-2	CASSETGGYGYTF	TGTGCCAGTAGTGAAACAGGTGGCTATGGCTACACCTTC
TRBV27	TRBD1	TRBJ2-1	CATRGPIDEQFF	TGTGCCACCAGGGGGCCCATTGATGAGCAGTTCTTC
TRBV7-3	-	TRBJ2-1	CASRVSGSSYNEQFF	TGTGCCAGCAGAGTTAGCGGAAGCTCCTACAATGAGCAGTTCTTC